This T cell receptor beta chain was obtained from a study of blood T cell repertoires in COVID-19. About the research overall: From T cells, B-cell-depleted T cells, or PBMCs came the material, which was cDNA or gDNA.

The table came from immunoSEQ multiplex PCR; TCRdb's copy has only in-frame clones and leaves some out. The sample has roughly 73,000 clones; roughly nine tenths are singletons. Germline CDR1 is LNHNV and CDR2 is YYDKDF (reference sequence). Trimming cost V 8 bases and J 4 bases; bases outside gene matches: 10. The CDR3 is 16 amino acids. Sequences were obtained from peripheral blood. The receptor was isolated from a man aged 45-65 years with acute or convalescent COVID-19. The chain carries TRBV15 and TRBJ1-6; the match to TRBD1 covers 8 bases. CDR3 coding DNA: TGTGCCACCGCCGACGGGCGGGACAGGTATAATTCACCCCTCCACTTT. Amino acids: CATADGRDRYNSPLHF. Complete variable domain (other parts from reference TRBV15 and TRBJ1-6): DAMVIQNPRYQVTQFGKPVTLSCSQTLNHNVMYWYQQKSSQAPKLLFHYYDKDFNNEADTPDNFQSRRPNTSFCFLDIRSPGLGDTAMYLCATADGRDRYNSPLHFGNGTRLTVT.